This T cell receptor beta chain is from a study of blood T cell repertoires in COVID-19. The assay was immunoSEQ multiplex PCR, and TCRdb's table has in-frame clones only and misses some. The sample lists about 98,000 clones, roughly 80% seen once, with 15% to 20% in the top ten. Sequencing was done on a sample of peripheral blood. The source is an elderly man with acute or convalescent COVID-19.

CDR3 coding DNA: TGCGCCAGCAGCTGGGGCAGAGAAAACTATGGCTACACCTTC. Its protein product is CASSWGRENYGYTF. The chain employs TRBV5-1 and TRBJ1-2, with D possibly matching TRBD1 (5 bases). This CDR3 has 14 amino acids. Trimming took 3 bases from V and 2 from J, leaving 11 bases between them. Germline values: CDR1 SGHRS, CDR2 YFSETQ.